The clone carrying this T cell receptor beta chain was found a few times. Its cognate antigen is unknown. One entry per CDR3 protein results from TCRdb running MiXCR on the RT-PCR reads. The data contain more than 600,000 distinct CDR3 sequences, less than 20% of them singletons. These data come from a study of response to subunit inactivated influenza vaccine. Study-level findings and limits: New T cells are recruited in small numbers by each seasonal influenza vaccination, according to the authors' suggestion.

Germline CDR1 and CDR2: MNHEY and SMNVEV (reference sequence). The CDR3 spans 13 residues. Deletions cut 6 bases from V and 10 bases from J, with 16 bases between. Sequenced material: PBMCs from blood, taken about 5 days after vaccination. This TCR derives from a man aged 45 to 65 who received an inactivated influenza vaccine. The rearrangement links TRBV27 to TRBJ2-4; maybe TRBD2 (6 bases). The CDR3 is CASRGTSRQIQYF. CDR3 bases: TGTGCCAGCAGGGGGACTTCAAGACAAATTCAGTACTTC.